This T cell receptor beta chain was sequenced in a study of early T cells in non-severe SARS-CoV-2 infection. Across the whole study: The sequenced material was bulk RNA from unsorted whole blood, and its chains were unpaired.

This clonotype was picked up many times. Researchers attached unique molecular identifiers to individual cDNA molecules. TCRdb called the 5' RACE reads again in MiXCR, with one record for every CDR3 protein. The sample holds tens of thousands of distinct CDR3 sequences; roughly a tenth are singletons and the top ten take 8.6%. J was trimmed by 0 bases and V by 2 bases; bases with no gene match: 9. The CDR3 length is 19 residues. Source material: whole blood. The chain recombines TRBV23-1 with TRBJ2-3, with 12 nucleotides matching TRBD2. TRBV23-1 is assigned to the ORF class and has an uncertain function. This TCR came from an adult who was a healthcare worker with PCR-confirmed SARS-CoV-2 infection or an uninfected control (not recorded which). The CDR3 loop is CASSQRGLAGRHSTDTQYF. CDR3 in DNA: TGCGCCAGCAGTCAAAGAGGACTAGCGGGAAGACACAGCACAGATACGCAGTATTTT.